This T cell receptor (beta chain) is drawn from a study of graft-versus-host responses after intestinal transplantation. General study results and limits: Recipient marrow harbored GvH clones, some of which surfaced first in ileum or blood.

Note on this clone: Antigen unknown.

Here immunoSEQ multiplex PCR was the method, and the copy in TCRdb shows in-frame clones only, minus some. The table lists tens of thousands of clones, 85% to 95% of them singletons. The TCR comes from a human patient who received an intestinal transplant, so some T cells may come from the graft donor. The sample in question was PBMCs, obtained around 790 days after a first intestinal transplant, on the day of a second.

The CDR3 loop reads CAWTERLPSYEQYF. CDR3 coding DNA: TGTGCCTGGACCGAGCGGCTGCCCTCCTACGAGCAGTACTTC. The chain couples TRBV30 to TRBJ2-7; TRBD2 is a possible D gene (5 bases). Trimming took 4 bases from V and 0 from J, leaving 13 bases between them. Germline V gene lookup returns CDR1 GTSNPN and CDR2 SVGIG (reference sequence). The CDR3 has 14 residues.